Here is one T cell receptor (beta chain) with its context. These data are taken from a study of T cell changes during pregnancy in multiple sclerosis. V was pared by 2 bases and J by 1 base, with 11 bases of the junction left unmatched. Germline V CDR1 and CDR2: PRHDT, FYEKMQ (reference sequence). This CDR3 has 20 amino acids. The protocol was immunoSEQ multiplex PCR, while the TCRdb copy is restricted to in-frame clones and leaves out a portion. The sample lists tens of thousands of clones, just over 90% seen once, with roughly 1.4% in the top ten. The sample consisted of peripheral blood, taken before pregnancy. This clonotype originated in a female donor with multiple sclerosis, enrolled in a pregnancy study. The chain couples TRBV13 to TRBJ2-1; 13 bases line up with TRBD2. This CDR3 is CASSLWFGTSGVGSYNEQFF. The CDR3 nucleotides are TGTGCCAGCAGCTTATGGTTTGGGACTAGCGGGGTGGGATCCTACAATGAGCAGTTCTTC.